Below, 7 T cell receptor beta chains from the same sample are listed, as sequenced in a study of blood T cell repertoires in COVID-19. The method was immunoSEQ multiplex PCR; TCRdb's version includes in-frame clones alone and lacks a portion of them. Of about 130,000 clones listed, 83% were seen once; the top ten hold 15% to 20%. The sample consisted of PBMCs or T cells enriched from blood (not recorded which). Source of these receptors: a man aged 30 to 39 who had recovered from COVID-19.

This chain uses TRBV18 with TRBJ1-2; 12 bases are shared with TRBD1. CDR3 length: 18 amino acids. CDR1 and CDR2 from the germline V gene are KGHSH and LQKENI. With 3 bases clipped from V and 4 bases from J, the junction kept 12 bases outside the gene matches. CDR3 protein: CASSPGTGTGGSIYGYTF. The CDR3 DNA reads as TGTGCCAGCTCACCGGGCACCGGGACAGGGGGCAGCATCTATGGCTACACCTTC.

The V and J genes are TRBV2 and TRBJ2-2; 7 bases agree with TRBD1. CDR1 is SNHLY, CDR2 FYNNEI, per germline. The junction had 7 bases not matched to a gene; V was cut back by 6 bases and J by 6 bases. The CDR3 totals 14 residues. The CDR3 bases are TGTGCCAGCAGGAAAACAGGGGCGGCCGGGGAGCTGTTTTTT. Protein product: CASRKTGAAGELFF.

For the CDR3, the DNA is TGTGCCAGCAGCTTAGAGGGGGCGGGTGGCTACACCTTC. Translated, it gives CASSLEGAGGYTF. The rearrangement links TRBV5-6 to TRBJ1-2, with 7 bases fitting TRBD1. The V segment lost 2 bases and the J segment 7 bases; nucleotides outside the gene matches: 5. The CDR3 spans 13 residues. In germline, CDR1 is SGHDT, CDR2 YYEEEE.

This clone showed up just a few times. The V call is TRBV9, the J call TRBJ1-6; D remains unclear. The CDR3 is made up of 15 amino acids. V gave up 0 bases and J gave up 8 bases, with 12 bases separating them. CDR1 and CDR2 from the germline V gene are SGDLS and YYNGEE. The CDR3 loop reads CASSVGGSGYSPLHF. In DNA, the CDR3 is TGTGCCAGCAGCGTAGGCGGGTCCGGGTATTCACCCCTCCACTTT.

This chain joins TRBV28 and TRBJ1-3; D not resolved. Germline loops: CDR1 MDHEN, CDR2 SYDVKM. CDR3 length: 14 amino acids. V was trimmed by 6 bases and J by 0 bases, leaving 9 bases between them. As DNA, the CDR3 is TGTGCCAGCAGCCCAGGCAGCTCTGGAAACACCATATATTTT. Translated: CASSPGSSGNTIYF.

This chain uses TRBV2 with TRBJ1-2; TRBD1 agrees at 7 bases. CDR3 length: 17 residues. V lost 7 bases and J lost 3; bases outside the gene matches: 17. Germline values: CDR1 SNHLY, CDR2 FYNNEI. CDR3 sequence: CASTPSPPGGYDYGYTF. The DNA for the CDR3 is TGTGCCAGCACTCCCTCCCCCCCAGGGGGTTACGACTATGGCTACACCTTC.

The chain links TRBV15 to TRBJ2-7; TRBD1 agrees at 9 bases. Germline assignment: CDR1 LNHNV and CDR2 YYDKDF (reference sequence). The junction had 10 bases not matched to a gene; V was cut back by 5 bases and J by 5 bases. The CDR3 covers 15 residues. CDR3 DNA sequence: TGTGCCACCAGCGGACCCAGGACAGGGGTCAACGAGCAGTACTTC. As protein: CATSGPRTGVNEQYF.